What follows is one T cell receptor beta chain and its context. The antigen remains undetermined. Assay: immunoSEQ multiplex PCR; the TCRdb copy retains only in-frame clones and omits some. Of 200,000 to 250,000 clones listed, 75% to 80% are singletons. These data belong to a study of cytotoxic CD8 clonotypes in ibrutinib-treated CLL. Study-level information: Some 25 partial and 2 complete responses; at median approximately 70 months, around 14 remitted, roughly 12 progressed. Regarding the study as a whole: T-cell clonality at baseline went above that of age-matched healthy donors and rose and fell with circulating CD8+ T-cell counts. Increased clonality at ibrutinib response gave way to a return toward baseline at progression.

Germline CDR1 is SGHVS and CDR2 is FNYEAQ. The V segment lost 4 bases and the J segment 4 bases; nucleotides outside the gene matches: 2. The CDR3 runs to 15 residues. The source material was PBMCs, sampled after 12 months of ibrutinib treatment. The source of this sequence is a human donor with chronic lymphocytic leukemia. The genes are TRBV7-6 and TRBJ2-7; 15 bases match TRBD2. The CDR3 DNA reads as TGTGCCAGCAGCTACGGGACTAGCGGGGGGTACGAGCAGTACTTC. Its protein is CASSYGTSGGYEQYF.